This entry concerns a single T cell receptor (beta chain). This same CDR3 is encoded by further DNA sequences in the sample. These data originate in a study of cytomegalovirus exposure and HLA in healthy donors. Amplification used 60 Vbeta primers and 13 Jbeta primers. Some clones are missing from TCRdb's copy, which holds only in-frame ones; the method was immunoSEQ multiplex PCR. The sample contains about 98,000 clones, 60% to 75% of which appear only once. Sequenced input: PBMCs. This receptor was identified in a female donor in good health and CMV-seronegative.

Here the CDR3 DNA reads TGTGCCAGCAGCCAAGACCTCACAGATACGCAGTATTTT. Its translation: CASSQDLTDTQYF. This sequence joins TRBV14 and TRBJ2-3; D remains ambiguous. The CDR3 spans 13 residues. The germline V gene has CDR1 SGHDN and CDR2 FVKESK. Trimming took 0 bases from V and 2 from J, leaving 3 bases between them.